This TCR beta chain was sequenced for a study of blood T cell repertoires in COVID-19. Repertoires were generated with immunoSEQ multiplex PCR, while TCRdb's copy carries only in-frame clones and drops some. The table lists 130,000 or so clones, around 82% of them singletons. The clonotype was recovered from a man aged 55 to 70 with acute or convalescent COVID-19. Material for sequencing was peripheral blood.

CDR3 amino acids: CAWSMGGGFPEAFF. The DNA for the CDR3 is TGTGCCTGGAGCATGGGGGGGGGCTTCCCTGAAGCTTTCTTT. The chain has TRBV30 and TRBJ1-1, with D tentatively TRBD1 (6 bases). Between the trimmed V and J ends, which lost 3 bases and 6 bases, there was a span of 17 bases. Germline CDR1 reads GTSNPN; CDR2 reads SVGIG (reference sequence). The CDR3 is 14 residues long.